A selection of T cell receptor beta chains follows, all from one sample in a study of naive and memory T cell subsets. TCRdb re-derived calls from the UMI-ligation and nested PCR reads in MiXCR, one entry per CDR3 protein. The sample carries about 140,000 distinct CDR3 sequences, approximately 21% recorded once. Material: naive CD8+ T cells from blood. The receptors were sampled from a human donor in good health. Each CDR3 is given with its conserved first and last residue. D genes are given only for firm matches. Expanded clones are given a class, and other clones once, few, many or no size at all.

NA	TRBV7-9	TRBJ2-5	NA	TGTGCCAGCAGCTTTTCCGCGACGACAAAAGAGACCCAGTACTTC	CASSFSATTKETQYF
NA	TRBV5-6	TRBJ1-1	NA	TGTGCCAGCAGCTTGGCCTTGAGACATGACTGGAACACTGAAGCTTTCTTT	CASSLALRHDWNTEAFF
few	TRBV27	TRBJ2-7	NA	TGTGCCAGCAGTTCCACAGGGTGGGGGGCCTACGAGCAGTACTTC	CASSSTGWGAYEQYF
few	TRBV9	TRBJ2-2	NA	TGTGCCAGCAAAACGGGCACGGGCGGGGAGCTGTTTTTT	CASKTGTGGELFF
many	TRBV2	TRBJ1-6	NA	TGTGCCACCACACCGGCAACGGCCTCCTATAATTCACCCCTCCACTTT	CATTPATASYNSPLHF
NA	TRBV28	TRBJ2-5	TRBD2	TGTGCCAGCAGTTTACTAGCGGGAGGAGGGCAAGAGACCCAGTACTTC	CASSLLAGGGQETQYF
NA	TRBV6-2/TRBV6-3	TRBJ2-5	NA	TGTGCCAGCACCCGAGTTTCCCAGTACTTC	CASTRVSQYF
few	TRBV4-1	TRBJ2-3	NA	TGCGCCAGCAGCCAAATCCTAGGGACAGATACGCAGTATTTT	CASSQILGTDTQYF
NA	TRBV9	TRBJ2-1	NA	TGTGCCAGCAGCCCAGACGGGAGTTTCATCTACAATGAGCAGTTCTTC	CASSPDGSFIYNEQFF
few	TRBV19	TRBJ2-1	TRBD1	TGTGCCAGTAGTACGGGACAGGGGATACATGAGCAGTTCTTC	CASSTGQGIHEQFF
many	TRBV7-9	TRBJ1-5	NA	TGTGCCAGCAGCAACGGGGACCGAGCCTTCTTCGAGCCCCAGCATTTT	CASSNGDRAFFEPQHF
NA	TRBV7-6	TRBJ2-1	NA	TGTGCCAGCAGCCCCCTGGGTCTGAATGAGCAGTTCTTC	CASSPLGLNEQFF
NA	TRBV30	TRBJ2-3	NA	TGTGCCTGGAGAGGGACCGACAATACGCAGTATTTT	CAWRGTDNTQYF
NA	TRBV7-9	TRBJ2-7	NA	TGTGCCAGCAACAAAGTAGGGTACGACGAGCAGTACTTC	CASNKVGYDEQYF
NA	TRBV29-1	TRBJ2-5	TRBD2	TGCAGCGTTGGGGGACTAGCGGGGGATCAAGAGACCCAGTACTTC	CSVGGLAGDQETQYF
few	TRBV4-2	TRBJ2-7	NA	TGTGCCAGCAGCCCGGCGGGCGGTTACCTATTCGAGCAGTACTTC	CASSPAGGYLFEQYF
NA	TRBV29-1	TRBJ2-7	NA	TGCAGCGTAAGGGACCGGCCCTACGAGCAGTACTTC	CSVRDRPYEQYF
NA	TRBV14	TRBJ2-7	TRBD1	TGTGCCAGCAGCCCGTGGGACAGTACCTACGAGCAGTACTTC	CASSPWDSTYEQYF
NA	TRBV5-1	TRBJ1-2	NA	TGCGCCAGCAGCCTCGTTGCCGGGCAGGGCCTTTATGGCTACACCTTC	CASSLVAGQGLYGYTF
NA	TRBV10-3	TRBJ2-3	NA	TGTGCCATCAGTGAGTCCTGGGATACGCAGTATTTT	CAISESWDTQYF
NA	TRBV6-2/TRBV6-3	TRBJ2-5	NA	TGTGCCAGCAGTTACCCCCCGGAGATAACCGAAACAATACAAGAGACCCAGTACTTC	CASSYPPEITETIQETQYF
few	TRBV12-3/TRBV12-4	TRBJ2-7	NA	TGTGCCAGCACCCAAGCTCGGGCAGGGTCGGAGCAGTACTTC	CASTQARAGSEQYF
few	TRBV2	TRBJ2-3	NA	TGTGCCAGCAGTGAAGTAGTAGGGACACCAGATACGCAGTATTTT	CASSEVVGTPDTQYF
NA	TRBV29-1	TRBJ2-7	TRBD1	TGCAGCGTTGAATCCTCGGGACAGAGCTACGAGCAGTACTTC	CSVESSGQSYEQYF
NA	TRBV27	TRBJ1-5	NA	TGTGCCAGCGGGGGGGTGGCAGGGAGAGGGCAGCCCCAGCATTTT	CASGGVAGRGQPQHF
NA	TRBV13	TRBJ1-2	NA	TGTGCCAGCAGCCCCTCACACCCTAACTATGGCTACACCTTC	CASSPSHPNYGYTF
few	TRBV28	TRBJ2-1	TRBD2	TGTGCCAGCCAAAGAGCGGGGAACTCCTACAATGAGCAGTTCTTC	CASQRAGNSYNEQFF
few	TRBV12-3/TRBV12-4	TRBJ2-7	TRBD2	TGTGCCAGCAGTTCTACGGAAGCTAGCGGGGGGTACGAGCAGTACTTC	CASSSTEASGGYEQYF
few	TRBV28	TRBJ2-1	TRBD1	TGTGCCAGCTCAGTATTAAGGGACAGGCCCTACAATGAGCAGTTCTTC	CASSVLRDRPYNEQFF
NA	TRBV24-1	TRBJ2-1	NA	TGTGCCACCAGCGCAGGGGATCTGGGTTACAATGAGCAGTTCTTC	CATSAGDLGYNEQFF
NA	TRBV28	TRBJ2-1	NA	TGTGCCAGCAGTTTTGGGACCTCCCGGGGGTACTACAATGAGCAGTTCTTC	CASSFGTSRGYYNEQFF
few	TRBV7-6	TRBJ2-2	NA	TGTGCCAGCAGCTCCGTGCTGGACACCGGGGAGCTGTTTTTT	CASSSVLDTGELFF
few	TRBV7-9	TRBJ1-2	NA	TGTGCCAGCAGCTTAGATTCGGGAGGCGGCTATGGCTACACCTTC	CASSLDSGGGYGYTF
NA	TRBV3-1	TRBJ2-3	NA	TGTGCCAGCAGCCAGGATAGGGGCGTTCCGCAGTATTTT	CASSQDRGVPQYF
NA	TRBV24-1	TRBJ1-5	TRBD1	TGTGCCACCAGTGACTCCCCGGGACAGGGGAATCAGCCCCAGCATTTT	CATSDSPGQGNQPQHF
NA	TRBV28	TRBJ2-2	NA	TGTGCCAGCAGAAACAGGGTCAACACCGGGGAGCTGTTTTTT	CASRNRVNTGELFF